These 22 T cell receptor beta chains share one sample of origin, sequenced in a study of blood T cell repertoires in COVID-19. Some clones are missing from TCRdb's copy, which holds only in-frame ones; the method was immunoSEQ multiplex PCR. This repertoire shows about 230,000 clones, more than 65% found once; its top ten account for approximately 4%. Input material: peripheral blood. The receptor source for this set is a man over 45 with active or convalescent COVID-19.

The rearrangement links TRBV19 to TRBJ2-1; 10 nucleotides agree with TRBD2. CDR1 LNHDA and CDR2 SQIVND come from the germline V gene (reference sequence). The CDR3 is 19 amino acids. V lost 6 bases, J lost 3 bases, and 17 bases stayed unmatched. The CDR3 DNA reads TGTGCCAGTAGATGGGGCGGAGCGGGGGGGCCGAGTTACTACAATGAGCAGTTCTTC. It specifies CASRWGGAGGPSYYNEQFF.

The CDR3 region is CASSSDGGYEGYTF. The CDR3 nucleotides read TGTGCCAGCAGCTCAGACGGGGGGTACGAGGGCTACACCTTC. The chain joins TRBV11-2 to TRBJ1-2, with a tentative D call TRBD1 (5 bases). Germline CDR1 and CDR2: SGHAT and FQNNGV. CDR3 length equals 14 residues. Trimming took off 4 bases at V and 8 bases at J, with 17 bases between the two ends.

This clone was seen a single time. The V gene is TRBV7-9, the J gene TRBJ1-1; a possible D gene is TRBD1 (5 bases). The CDR3 sequence is 16 residues long. Trimming cost V 4 bases and J 5 bases, with 20 bases left between them. Germline lookup yields CDR1 SEHNR and CDR2 FQNEAQ (reference sequence). The CDR3 DNA is TGTGCCAGCAGCTCAGACCCCGGGGGAGTTAGAACTGAAGCTTTCTTT. Translated: CASSSDPGGVRTEAFF. The whole variable domain, filled in from reference TRBV7-9 and TRBJ1-1, reads DTGVSQNPRHKITKRGQNVTFRCDPISEHNRLYWYRQTLGQGPEFLTYFQNEAQLEKSRLLSDRFSAERPKGSFSTLEIQRTEQGDSAMYLCASSSDPGGVRTEAFFGQGTRLTVV.

The V gene is TRBV7-2, the J gene TRBJ1-6, with D maybe TRBD1 (5 bases). Germline CDR1 is SGHTA and CDR2 is FQGNSA. The CDR3 sequence is 15 residues long. Trimming cost V 5 bases and J 7 bases, with 15 bases left between them. The chain's CDR3 is CASSPPVGVNSPLHF. The CDR3 DNA reads as TGTGCCAGCAGCCCTCCTGTAGGGGTCAATTCACCCCTCCACTTT.

The chain is built from TRBV30 and TRBJ1-5; 11 bases align to TRBD1. CDR1 is GTSNPN, CDR2 SVGIG, per germline (reference sequence). This CDR3 has 15 amino acids. V lost 1 base, J lost 7 bases, and 6 bases stayed unmatched. The CDR3 loop reads CAWSEGQGGKQPQHF. The CDR3, as DNA: TGTGCCTGGAGTGAGGGACAGGGGGGGAAGCAGCCCCAGCATTTT.

The J gene is TRBJ2-3, the V gene TRBV24-1; D is unresolved. V was trimmed by 3 bases and J by 1 base, leaving 13 bases between them. The CDR3 length is 16 residues. Looked up from germline, CDR1 is KGHDR and CDR2 is SFDVKD. The CDR3 loop is CATSDATTLGTDTQYF. The CDR3 DNA sequence: TGTGCCACCAGTGATGCGACGACCCTAGGCACAGATACGCAGTATTTT.

The gene calls are TRBV29-1 and TRBJ2-1; 8 bases fit TRBD1. CDR3 size: 15 residues. Per the germline V gene, CDR1 is SQVTM and CDR2 is ANQGSEA. J was trimmed by 0 bases and V by 5 bases; bases with no gene match: 6. The CDR3, as DNA: TGCAGCGTTTCCCCAGGGGGCAGCTCCTACAATGAGCAGTTCTTC. This codes for CSVSPGGSSYNEQFF.

The V and J genes are TRBV30 and TRBJ1-6, with 7 bases fitting TRBD1. Germline lookup yields CDR1 GTSNPN and CDR2 SVGIG (reference sequence). Trimming took 4 bases from V and 9 from J; bases not matched to a gene: 12. The CDR3 is 15 amino acids. CDR3 DNA sequence: TGTGCCTGGACACACGGGACAGCGTTGGGTTCACCCCTCCACTTT. Protein product: CAWTHGTALGSPLHF.

This clone was seen once. The chain is built from TRBV15 and TRBJ2-5; a weak D match, TRBD2 (5 bases). This CDR3 spans 14 amino acids. V lost 3 bases to trimming and J lost 5 bases, with 13 bases between them. Germline V lookup: CDR1 LNHNV, CDR2 YYDKDF (reference sequence). The CDR3 protein is CATSRQAGRETQYF. The CDR3, as DNA: TGTGCCACCAGCAGGCAGGCGGGTAGGGAGACCCAGTACTTC.

The chain recombines TRBV28 with TRBJ1-3, with D uncertain. The CDR3 has 14 residues. The germline V gene has CDR1 MDHEN and CDR2 SYDVKM. V was clipped by 8 bases and J by 4 bases, with 15 bases between them. In nucleotides, the CDR3 is TGTGCCAGCGCTGATTCTTTTCGGGGAAACACCATATATTTT. Translated: CASADSFRGNTIYF.

CDR3 sequence reads: CASSSRTGPTDTQYF. CDR3 nucleotides: TGTGCCAGCAGCTCCAGGACAGGGCCCACAGATACGCAGTATTTT. The rearrangement links TRBV7-3 to TRBJ2-3; 8 bases match TRBD1. In germline, CDR1 is SGHTA, CDR2 FQGTGA. This CDR3 has 15 amino acids. V trimming: 4 bases; J trimming: 2 bases; junction bases outside the gene matches: 5. The whole variable domain, remainder taken from reference TRBV7-3 and TRBJ2-3, is GAGVSQTPSNKVTEKGKYVELRCDPISGHTALYWYRQSLGQGPEFLIYFQGTGAADDSGLPNDRFFAVRPEGSVSTLKIQRTERGDSAVYLCASSSRTGPTDTQYFGPGTRLTVL.

This clone was recorded only once. This sequence joins TRBV6-6 and TRBJ1-6; 9 nucleotides match TRBD1. The CDR3 contains 14 residues. The ends lost 7 bases at V and 5 bases at J; junction bases unmatched: 3. Germline V gene lookup returns CDR1 MNHNY and CDR2 SVGAGI (reference sequence). The CDR3 nucleotides read TGTGCCAGCAACAGGGGGCTAAATAATTCACCCCTCCACTTT. Amino acids: CASNRGLNNSPLHF.

The chain links TRBV2 to TRBJ1-2, with TRBD1 matching 8 bases. CDR3 length: 14 amino acids. The V gene end was trimmed by 4 bases and the J gene end by 5 bases; junction bases not matched to a gene: 6. The germline CDR1 and CDR2 sequences are SNHLY and FYNNEI. The CDR3 DNA reads as TGTGCCAGCAGTGTGGACAGGGTTAGGTATGGCTACACCTTC. This sequence encodes CASSVDRVRYGYTF.

The V gene is TRBV12-3 or TRBV12-4, the J gene TRBJ1-1, with no clear D. The ends were cut back, 6 bases at V and 0 bases at J, with 8 bases in the middle. There are 13 residues in the CDR3. The CDR3 DNA is TGTGCCAGCAGCCGGGGATTGAACACTGAAGCTTTCTTT. This encodes CASSRGLNTEAFF.

This clone was seen once. The chain is built from TRBV5-6 and TRBJ1-1; 7 bases match TRBD1. In germline, CDR1 is SGHDT, CDR2 YYEEEE. The CDR3 loop spans 14 amino acids. V lost 2 bases, J lost 4 bases, and 5 bases stayed unmatched. CDR3 nucleotides: TGTGCCAGCAGCTTCGGCCAGGGGGGCACTGAAGCTTTCTTT. Translation gives CASSFGQGGTEAFF.

In the case of this clone: The identical CDR3 is also encoded by other nucleotide sequences in the sample. This chain links TRBV6-5 with TRBJ1-5; D is possibly TRBD1 (5 bases). V was trimmed by 5 bases and J by 0 bases, leaving 8 bases between them. This CDR3 region has 14 residues. CDR1 MNHEY and CDR2 SVGAGI come from the germline V gene. The CDR3 reads CASSPTGSNQPQHF. CDR3 bases: TGTGCCAGCAGTCCTACAGGTAGCAATCAGCCCCAGCATTTT.

V and J are TRBV30 and TRBJ2-7; D not resolved. This CDR3 has 14 residues. V dropped 2 bases and J dropped 5 bases, with 16 bases sitting between them. In germline, CDR1 is GTSNPN, CDR2 SVGIG (reference sequence). The CDR3: CAWSRNTFPNEQYF. DNA of the CDR3: TGTGCCTGGAGTCGAAACACGTTCCCGAACGAGCAGTACTTC.

A few counts support this clone. J is TRBJ2-4 and V is TRBV3-1 (or the pseudogene TRBV3-2), with D possibly TRBD1 on 5 matching bases. The CDR3 covers 13 residues. Trimming shortened V by 11 bases and J by 1 base, and 12 bases separated the two germline ends. Germline V CDR1 and CDR2: LGHDT, YNNKEL (reference sequence). The CDR3 region has the DNA TGTGCCTCAGGGCCGCTGGCCAAAAACATTCAGTACTTC. Its translation is CASGPLAKNIQYF.

This clone was seen a few times. The chain uses TRBV24-1 and TRBJ1-2; no clear D. CDR1 and CDR2 from the germline V gene are KGHDR and SFDVKD. The CDR3 is made up of 12 amino acids. V lost 5 bases and J 4 bases, leaving 7 bases between the germline ends. CDR3 protein: CATSGGGYGYTF. Here the CDR3 DNA reads TGTGCCACCAGTGGAGGCGGCTATGGCTACACCTTC.

This chain links TRBV29-1 with TRBJ1-1; D is unresolved. V lost 6 bases, J lost 0 bases, and 8 bases lay in between. The CDR3 runs 12 residues. The germline gives CDR1 SQVTM, CDR2 ANQGSEA. CDR3 amino acids: CSVAVMNTEAFF. Here the CDR3 DNA reads TGCAGCGTGGCGGTAATGAACACTGAAGCTTTCTTT.

The chain has TRBV6-5 and TRBJ2-1, with 8 bases aligning to TRBD1. CDR1 and CDR2 from the germline V gene are MNHEY and SVGAGI. This CDR3 has 16 amino acids. J was trimmed by 3 bases and V by 3 bases; bases with no gene match: 7. The CDR3 DNA reads as TGTGCCAGCAGTTATTCAGGGGGCTATAGCTACAATGAGCAGTTCTTC. Translated, it gives CASSYSGGYSYNEQFF.

The CDR3 sequence is CAISEPGNANYGYTF. Here the CDR3 DNA reads TGTGCCATCAGTGAGCCAGGGAACGCTAACTATGGCTACACCTTC. The chain is built from TRBV10-3 and TRBJ1-2; perhaps TRBD1 as D (5 bases). V gave up 2 bases and J gave up 0 bases, with 10 bases separating them. Germline V gene data show CDR1 as ENHRY and CDR2 as SYGVKD. There are 15 residues in the CDR3.